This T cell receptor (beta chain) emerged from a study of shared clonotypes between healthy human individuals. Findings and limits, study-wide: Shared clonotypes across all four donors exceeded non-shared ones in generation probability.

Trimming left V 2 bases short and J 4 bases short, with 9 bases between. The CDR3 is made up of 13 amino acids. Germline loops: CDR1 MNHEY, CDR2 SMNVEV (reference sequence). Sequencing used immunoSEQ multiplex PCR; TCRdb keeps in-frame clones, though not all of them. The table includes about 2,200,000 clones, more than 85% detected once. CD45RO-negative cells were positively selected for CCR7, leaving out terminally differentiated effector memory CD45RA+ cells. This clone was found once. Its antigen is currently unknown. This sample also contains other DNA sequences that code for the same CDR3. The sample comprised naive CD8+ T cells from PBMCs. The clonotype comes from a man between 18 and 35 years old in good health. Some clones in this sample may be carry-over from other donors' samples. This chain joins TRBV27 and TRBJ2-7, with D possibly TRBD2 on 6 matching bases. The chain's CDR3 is CASSLAGPYEQYF. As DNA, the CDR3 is TGTGCCAGCAGTTTAGCGGGACCTTACGAGCAGTACTTC.